The rows below give T cell receptor beta chains drawn from one sample of a study of control samples from healthy donors and cancer patients. This table comes from immunoSEQ multiplex PCR, and its TCRdb copy is limited to in-frame clones, with some not included. The table shows around 150,000 clones, with around 96% occurring only once. Sequencing input: blood. The receptors were gathered from a woman aged 30 to 39 in good health. CDR3s include the opening cysteine and the closing phenylalanine or tryptophan. The D gene is left open where the match is weak. Expanded clones are given a class, and other clones once, few, many or no size at all.

j_gene: TRBJ1-1; abundance: NA; v_gene: TRBV6-6; d_gene: NA; CDR3aa: CASSYSRNAWNTEAFF; CDR3nt: TGTGCCAGCAGTTACTCGAGAAACGCCTGGAACACTGAAGCTTTCTTT
j_gene: TRBJ2-2; abundance: NA; v_gene: TRBV24-1; d_gene: NA; CDR3aa: CATSDPTSGNTGELFF; CDR3nt: TGTGCCACCAGTGATCCGACCAGCGGGAACACCGGGGAGCTGTTTTTT
j_gene: TRBJ2-3; abundance: NA; v_gene: TRBV7-6; d_gene: NA; CDR3aa: CASSLIGGPADTQYF; CDR3nt: TGTGCCAGCAGCTTAATAGGTGGCCCGGCAGATACGCAGTATTTT
j_gene: TRBJ2-7; abundance: NA; v_gene: TRBV3-1/TRBV3-2; d_gene: TRBD1; CDR3aa: CASSRGQGLREQYF; CDR3nt: TGTGCCAGCAGCCGGGGACAGGGCCTGAGGGAGCAGTACTTC
j_gene: TRBJ1-5; abundance: NA; v_gene: TRBV9; d_gene: NA; CDR3aa: CASSVESVRRCQPQHF; CDR3nt: TGTGCCAGCAGCGTAGAATCCGTGCGTCGGTGTCAGCCCCAGCATTTT
j_gene: TRBJ2-2; abundance: NA; v_gene: TRBV6-5; d_gene: NA; CDR3aa: CASSYSVSAGELFF; CDR3nt: TGTGCCAGCAGTTACTCGGTCTCGGCCGGGGAGCTGTTTTTT
j_gene: TRBJ2-3; abundance: NA; v_gene: TRBV9; d_gene: TRBD2; CDR3aa: CASSVEASGAADTQYF; CDR3nt: TGTGCCAGCAGCGTAGAGGCTAGCGGGGCCGCAGATACGCAGTATTTT
j_gene: TRBJ2-7; abundance: NA; v_gene: TRBV5-1; d_gene: TRBD1; CDR3aa: CASSRGRDSYEQYF; CDR3nt: TGCGCCAGCAGCCGGGGCCGGGACAGCTACGAGCAGTACTTC
j_gene: TRBJ2-2; abundance: NA; v_gene: TRBV28; d_gene: TRBD1; CDR3aa: CASKQGVAGGELFF; CDR3nt: TGTGCCAGCAAACAGGGGGTAGCTGGCGGGGAGCTGTTTTTT
j_gene: TRBJ2-3; abundance: NA; v_gene: TRBV15; d_gene: NA; CDR3aa: CATSRLGDLVTDTQYF; CDR3nt: TGTGCCACCAGCCGGCTAGGGGACTTGGTCACAGATACGCAGTATTTT
j_gene: TRBJ2-4; abundance: NA; v_gene: TRBV7-8; d_gene: TRBD1; CDR3aa: CASSSRDRHNPLNIQYF; CDR3nt: TGTGCCAGCAGCTCCCGGGACAGGCACAACCCCCTGAACATTCAGTACTTC
j_gene: TRBJ1-1; abundance: NA; v_gene: TRBV29-1; d_gene: NA; CDR3aa: CSVGGRGPEAFF; CDR3nt: TGCAGCGTTGGGGGCAGGGGCCCTGAAGCTTTCTTT
j_gene: TRBJ2-1; abundance: once; v_gene: TRBV6-1; d_gene: TRBD2; CDR3aa: CASSEGFGSGRGHNEQFF; CDR3nt: TGTGCCAGCAGTGAAGGGTTCGGGAGCGGGAGGGGACACAATGAGCAGTTCTTC
j_gene: TRBJ2-3; abundance: NA; v_gene: TRBV6-5; d_gene: TRBD1; CDR3aa: CASSKNRGVRDTQYF; CDR3nt: TGTGCCAGCAGTAAAAACAGGGGGGTCAGGGATACGCAGTATTTT
j_gene: TRBJ1-5; abundance: NA; v_gene: TRBV12-3/TRBV12-4; d_gene: NA; CDR3aa: CASSSHIQPQHF; CDR3nt: TGTGCCAGCAGCTCCCACATCCAGCCCCAGCATTTT
j_gene: TRBJ1-5; abundance: NA; v_gene: TRBV19; d_gene: NA; CDR3aa: CASTDGGFQPQHF; CDR3nt: TGTGCCAGTACCGATGGAGGGTTTCAGCCCCAGCATTTT
j_gene: TRBJ2-1; abundance: once; v_gene: TRBV29-1; d_gene: TRBD1; CDR3aa: CSVPGQGDYNEQFF; CDR3nt: TGCAGCGTGCCGGGACAGGGAGATTACAATGAGCAGTTCTTC
j_gene: TRBJ2-5; abundance: NA; v_gene: TRBV7-8; d_gene: TRBD2; CDR3aa: CASSQLGTSGGETQYF; CDR3nt: TGTGCCAGCAGCCAACTCGGGACTAGCGGGGGCGAGACCCAGTACTTC
j_gene: TRBJ1-5; abundance: NA; v_gene: TRBV19; d_gene: TRBD1; CDR3aa: CASSIGTGTNQPQHF; CDR3nt: TGTGCCAGTAGTATTGGGACAGGGACTAATCAGCCCCAGCATTTT
j_gene: TRBJ1-2; abundance: NA; v_gene: TRBV27; d_gene: NA; CDR3aa: CASSPYGQMDGYTF; CDR3nt: TGTGCCAGCAGTCCTTATGGACAGATGGATGGCTACACCTTC
j_gene: TRBJ2-5; abundance: NA; v_gene: TRBV9; d_gene: TRBD2; CDR3aa: CASSVATSGIETQYF; CDR3nt: TGTGCCAGCAGCGTAGCGACTAGCGGAATTGAGACCCAGTACTTC
j_gene: TRBJ2-7; abundance: NA; v_gene: TRBV28; d_gene: TRBD1; CDR3aa: CASSLRIPIRDSPQQYF; CDR3nt: TGTGCCAGCAGTTTACGAATACCTATCCGGGACAGTCCGCAGCAGTACTTC